This TCR beta chain was sequenced during a study of blood T cell repertoires in COVID-19. As for the study in general: Whether acute or convalescent, the COVID-19 samples came from the United States, Italy and Spain. The analysed material was cDNA or gDNA that came from T cells, B-cell-depleted T cells, or PBMCs.

Data came from immunoSEQ multiplex PCR; TCRdb stores just in-frame clones and leaves some out. The repertoire holds under 200,000 clones, with 84% as singletons. The V gene end was trimmed by 5 bases and the J gene end by 2 bases; junction bases not matched to a gene: 4. The length of the CDR3 is 15 residues. Per the germline V gene, CDR1 is MNHEY and CDR2 is SVGEGT. Ages ranged from about 18 to 100 years, with residence in 24 US areas. The gene calls are TRBV6-2 or TRBV6-3 and TRBJ2-3; TRBD2 agrees at 10 bases. The sample taken for sequencing was PBMCs or T cells enriched from blood (not recorded which). This clonotype was obtained from a woman aged 50 to 60 who had recovered from COVID-19. This CDR3 is CASSRAGGITDTQYF. CDR3 nucleotides: TGTGCCAGCAGTCGAGCGGGAGGGATCACAGATACGCAGTATTTT.